Sequencing of this T cell receptor beta chain was carried out in a study of blood T cell repertoires in COVID-19. Study as a whole: Sites across the United States, Italy and Spain contributed samples from acute and convalescent COVID-19. Sample material is recorded as cDNA or gDNA derived from T cells, B-cell-depleted T cells, or PBMCs.

In the original processing: Quantification of nucleated cells was approximated via reference gene primer amplification. Sequencing was performed with immunoSEQ multiplex PCR; in TCRdb, only in-frame clones are kept and a portion is missing. Clonal size and the V and J genes are those of that table, whereas D and trimming came from the DNA. Found here are tens of thousands of clones, roughly 80% of them singletons; the top ten hold about 15%. Germline V gene data show CDR1 as SGHRS and CDR2 as YFSETQ. Deletions cut 4 bases from V and 8 bases from J, with 16 bases between. The CDR3 extends over 14 amino acids. It was during active infection that Seattle patients were enrolled and then longitudinally followed.

What was sequenced was peripheral blood. V is TRBV5-1 and J is TRBJ1-3; D uncertain. The receptor was derived from a man in his sixties with COVID-19, enrolled during active disease. The CDR3 DNA reads as TGCGCCAGCAGCCCTACCTCCGCGTTTGACACCATATATTTT. It translates to CASSPTSAFDTIYF.